A selection of T cell receptor beta chains follows, all from one sample in a study of cytomegalovirus exposure and HLA in healthy donors. Repertoires were generated with immunoSEQ multiplex PCR, while TCRdb's copy carries only in-frame clones and drops some. Of just over 150,000 clones in the sample, more than 75% were seen once. Sequencing used PBMCs. The source of these receptors is a woman aged 18-29 years in good health and CMV-seronegative. CDR3s include the opening cysteine and the closing phenylalanine or tryptophan. Fields, in order: clone size, D gene, J gene, V gene, CDR3 protein, CDR3 DNA. D genes are given only for firm matches. Size tells how often a clone was seen (once, few, many) or the class of an expanded clone, and some rows leave it out.

size: NA; D: NA; J: TRBJ2-2; V: TRBV18; CDR3: CASSPMKGAGELFF; DNA: TGTGCCAGCTCACCGATGAAGGGGGCCGGGGAGCTGTTTTTT
size: few; D: NA; J: TRBJ1-2; V: TRBV10-3; CDR3: CAISGPNYGYTF; DNA: TGTGCCATCAGTGGGCCTAACTATGGCTACACCTTC
size: NA; D: NA; J: TRBJ2-5; V: TRBV5-1; CDR3: CASSLELRETQYF; DNA: TGCGCCAGCAGCTTGGAATTGCGGGAGACCCAGTACTTC
size: NA; D: TRBD1; J: TRBJ2-5; V: TRBV5-4; CDR3: CASSRDRGETQYF; DNA: TGTGCCAGCAGCAGGGACAGGGGGGAGACCCAGTACTTC
size: NA; D: NA; J: TRBJ1-1; V: TRBV4-1; CDR3: CASSQQALNTEAFF; DNA: TGCGCCAGCAGCCAACAGGCCTTGAACACTGAAGCTTTCTTT
size: NA; D: TRBD1; J: TRBJ1-5; V: TRBV27; CDR3: CASSLGTAQPQHF; DNA: TGTGCCAGCAGTTTAGGGACAGCTCAGCCCCAGCATTTT
size: NA; D: TRBD1; J: TRBJ1-5; V: TRBV7-2; CDR3: CASSLVTGAQPQHF; DNA: TGTGCCAGCAGCTTAGTGACAGGGGCCCAGCCCCAGCATTTT
size: NA; D: TRBD2; J: TRBJ2-7; V: TRBV28; CDR3: CASRGSSGTSGSGRWGDEQYF; DNA: TGTGCCAGCAGGGGGAGCTCCGGGACTAGCGGGAGTGGGCGGTGGGGCGACGAGCAGTACTTC
size: NA; D: NA; J: TRBJ2-5; V: TRBV29-1; CDR3: CSVSKEAKTQYF; DNA: TGCAGCGTGTCGAAAGAAGCCAAGACCCAGTACTTC
size: few; D: NA; J: TRBJ1-1; V: TRBV6-1; CDR3: CASTEHTEAFF; DNA: TGTGCCAGCACGGAGCACACTGAAGCTTTCTTT
size: NA; D: TRBD1; J: TRBJ2-3; V: TRBV6-5; CDR3: CASSSGTGGLDTQYF; DNA: TGTGCCAGCAGTTCCGGGACAGGGGGTTTGGATACGCAGTATTTT
size: NA; D: TRBD1; J: TRBJ1-3; V: TRBV2; CDR3: CASSDPGQGSVGNTIYF; DNA: TGTGCCAGCAGTGATCCGGGACAGGGAAGTGTGGGAAACACCATATATTTT
size: few; D: TRBD1; J: TRBJ1-6; V: TRBV15; CDR3: CATSRRPDRVHSPLHF; DNA: TGTGCCACCAGCAGGCGACCGGACAGGGTTCATTCACCCCTCCACTTT
size: NA; D: NA; J: TRBJ2-3; V: TRBV29-1; CDR3: CSVSPGTDTQYF; DNA: TGCAGCGTATCTCCAGGGACAGATACGCAGTATTTT
size: NA; D: NA; J: TRBJ1-3; V: TRBV29-1; CDR3: CSVAGGAISGNTIYF; DNA: TGCAGCGTTGCCGGGGGGGCTATCTCTGGAAACACCATATATTTT
size: NA; D: NA; J: TRBJ1-1; V: TRBV10-3; CDR3: CAIRAGTGMNTEAFF; DNA: TGTGCCATCAGAGCCGGAACAGGGATGAACACTGAAGCTTTCTTT
size: NA; D: NA; J: TRBJ2-3; V: TRBV6-6; CDR3: CASNLGGRTDTQYF; DNA: TGTGCCAGCAACCTGGGGGGGCGCACAGATACGCAGTATTTT
size: NA; D: NA; J: TRBJ2-3; V: TRBV27; CDR3: CASSLTQAAGRDTDTQYF; DNA: TGTGCCAGCAGTTTAACCCAAGCGGCGGGTCGGGACACAGATACGCAGTATTTT
size: NA; D: NA; J: TRBJ1-3; V: TRBV7-2; CDR3: CASSLGPDIEGNTIYF; DNA: TGTGCCAGCAGCTTAGGCCCCGATATAGAGGGAAACACCATATATTTT
size: once; D: NA; J: TRBJ2-6; V: TRBV4-1; CDR3: CASSQGRFQGPGVNVLTF; DNA: TGCGCCAGCAGCCAAGGGCGTTTCCAGGGGCCTGGGGTCAACGTCCTGACTTTC
size: NA; D: NA; J: TRBJ1-6; V: TRBV9; CDR3: CASSVDSGGVYNSPLHF; DNA: TGTGCCAGCAGCGTAGATAGTGGGGGGGTTTACAATTCACCCCTCCACTTT
size: few; D: TRBD2; J: TRBJ2-7; V: TRBV5-1; CDR3: CASSRAGGGEQYF; DNA: TGCGCCAGCAGTCGAGCGGGGGGGGGCGAGCAGTACTTC
size: NA; D: TRBD2; J: TRBJ2-5; V: TRBV2; CDR3: CATGPVGLAGETQYF; DNA: TGTGCCACGGGGCCGGTTGGACTAGCGGGAGAGACCCAGTACTTC
size: NA; D: TRBD2; J: TRBJ2-1; V: TRBV28; CDR3: CASSLASGSPYNEQFF; DNA: TGTGCCAGCAGTTTGGCTAGCGGGAGCCCCTACAATGAGCAGTTCTTC
size: NA; D: NA; J: TRBJ1-4; V: TRBV7-2; CDR3: CASSLGRQGQLFF; DNA: TGTGCCAGCAGCTTAGGAAGGCAGGGTCAACTGTTTTTT
size: NA; D: NA; J: TRBJ1-1; V: TRBV21-1; CDR3: CASSDRRDRGTNTEAFF; DNA: TGTGCCAGCAGCGACCGCCGGGACAGGGGGACGAACACTGAAGCTTTCTTT
size: NA; D: TRBD2; J: TRBJ2-1; V: TRBV30; CDR3: CAWLGTGGEQFF; DNA: TGTGCCTGGTTAGGGACGGGGGGGGAGCAGTTCTTC
size: few; D: TRBD1; J: TRBJ2-5; V: TRBV19; CDR3: CASSLATGGRETQYF; DNA: TGTGCCAGTAGCCTAGCGACAGGGGGCAGGGAGACCCAGTACTTC
size: NA; D: NA; J: TRBJ2-7; V: TRBV19; CDR3: CASSTSGSSYEQYF; DNA: TGTGCCAGTAGTACAAGCGGAAGCTCCTACGAGCAGTACTTC
size: NA; D: TRBD1; J: TRBJ2-3; V: TRBV4-3; CDR3: CASSQALRGPDTQYF; DNA: TGCGCCAGCAGCCAAGCGTTGAGGGGGCCAGATACGCAGTATTTT
size: NA; D: NA; J: TRBJ2-1; V: TRBV4-2; CDR3: CASSLSPGTAVGEQFF; DNA: TGTGCCAGCAGCCTCTCCCCGGGGACTGCGGTTGGTGAGCAGTTCTTC
size: NA; D: TRBD1; J: TRBJ2-5; V: TRBV5-1; CDR3: CASSTGGTGVHLETQYF; DNA: TGCGCCAGCAGCACTGGTGGGACAGGGGTGCACTTGGAGACCCAGTACTTC
size: NA; D: NA; J: TRBJ1-2; V: TRBV29-1; CDR3: CSVVQVLLGYTF; DNA: TGCAGCGTTGTGCAGGTCCTATTGGGCTACACCTTC
size: NA; D: TRBD2; J: TRBJ2-3; V: TRBV28; CDR3: CASSELLGRGGPTDTQYF; DNA: TGTGCCAGCAGTGAATTATTGGGTCGGGGGGGCCCCACAGATACGCAGTATTTT
size: NA; D: TRBD2; J: TRBJ2-1; V: TRBV18; CDR3: CASSPPERDNEQFF; DNA: TGTGCCAGCTCACCACCGGAGCGGGATAATGAGCAGTTCTTC
size: NA; D: NA; J: TRBJ1-3; V: TRBV19; CDR3: CASSSPGYSGNTIYF; DNA: TGTGCCAGTAGTTCCCCAGGATACTCTGGAAACACCATATATTTT
size: NA; D: NA; J: TRBJ2-1; V: TRBV11-2; CDR3: CASSPRLRNEQFF; DNA: TGTGCCAGCAGCCCTCGACTCCGCAATGAGCAGTTCTTC
size: few; D: TRBD1; J: TRBJ1-2; V: TRBV7-6; CDR3: CASSSWDSSRHGYTF; DNA: TGTGCCAGCAGCTCCTGGGACAGCTCCCGGCATGGCTACACCTTC
size: NA; D: NA; J: TRBJ1-1; V: TRBV7-2; CDR3: CASSPPGTEAFF; DNA: TGTGCCAGCAGCCCCCCCGGCACTGAAGCTTTCTTT